This T cell receptor (beta chain) was sequenced during a study of T cells in Graves' hyperthyroidism and ophthalmopathy. Study-wide points: Blood also held most thyroid clonotypes expanded beyond 0.001.

Authors of the study amplified TCR beta CDR3 regions from RNA transcripts. The study used the HTBI primer set for a first-round RT-PCR of the TCR CDR3. TCRdb re-analysed the multiplex PCR reads in MiXCR, keeping a single row per CDR3 protein. This table holds a few hundred thousand distinct CDR3 sequences, around 14% found once. Looked up from germline, CDR1 is SGHAT and CDR2 is FQNNGV. The CDR3 is 14 amino acids. Between the trimmed V and J ends, which lost 5 bases and 2 bases, there was a span of 9 bases. This clonotype was recorded many times. Its antigen is not known. This clonotype originated in a woman in her 30s with Graves' hyperthyroidism. The V and J genes are TRBV11-2 and TRBJ2-2, with no clear D. Sequencing was performed on blood. The CDR3 loop reads CASSLSVNTGELFF. In nucleotides, the CDR3 is TGTGCCAGCAGCCTGTCAGTTAACACCGGGGAGCTGTTTTTT.